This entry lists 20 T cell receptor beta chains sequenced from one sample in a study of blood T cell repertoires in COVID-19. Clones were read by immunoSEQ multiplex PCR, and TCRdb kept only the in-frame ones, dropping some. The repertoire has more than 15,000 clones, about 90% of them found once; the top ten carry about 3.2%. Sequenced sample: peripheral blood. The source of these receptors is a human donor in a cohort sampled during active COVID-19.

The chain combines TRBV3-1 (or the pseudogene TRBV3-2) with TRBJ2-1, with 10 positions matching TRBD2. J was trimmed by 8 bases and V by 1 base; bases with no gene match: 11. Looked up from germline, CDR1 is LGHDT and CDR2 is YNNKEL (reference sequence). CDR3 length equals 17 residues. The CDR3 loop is CASSQGRTGTSADEQFF. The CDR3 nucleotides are TGTGCCAGCAGCCAAGGCCGGACCGGGACTAGCGCTGATGAGCAGTTCTTC.

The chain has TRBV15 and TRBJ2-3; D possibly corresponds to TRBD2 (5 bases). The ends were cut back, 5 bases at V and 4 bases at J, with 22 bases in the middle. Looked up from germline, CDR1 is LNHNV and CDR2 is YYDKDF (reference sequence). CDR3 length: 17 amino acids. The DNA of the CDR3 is TGTGCCACCAGCTTAAGGTTACTAGGAAATGTCGCAGATACGCAGTATTTT. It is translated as CATSLRLLGNVADTQYF.

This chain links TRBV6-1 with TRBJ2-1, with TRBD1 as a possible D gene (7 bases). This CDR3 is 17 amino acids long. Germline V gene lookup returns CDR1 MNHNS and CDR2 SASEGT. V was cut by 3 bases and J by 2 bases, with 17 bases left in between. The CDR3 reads CASSDGRRTGPYNEQFF. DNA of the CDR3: TGTGCCAGCAGTGATGGGAGGAGGACAGGTCCCTACAATGAGCAGTTCTTC.

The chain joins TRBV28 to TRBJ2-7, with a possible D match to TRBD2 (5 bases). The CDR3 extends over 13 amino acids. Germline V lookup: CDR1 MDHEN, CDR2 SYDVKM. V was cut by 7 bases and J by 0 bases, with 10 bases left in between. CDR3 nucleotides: TGTGCCAGCAATAAAGCGGCCTCCTACGAGCAGTACTTC. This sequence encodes CASNKAASYEQYF. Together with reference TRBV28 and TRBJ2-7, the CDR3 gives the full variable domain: DVKVTQSSRYLVKRTGEKVFLECVQDMDHENMFWYRQDPGLGLRLIYFSYDVKMKEKGDIPEGYSVSREKKERFSLILESASTNQTSMYLCASNKAASYEQYFGPGTRLTVT.

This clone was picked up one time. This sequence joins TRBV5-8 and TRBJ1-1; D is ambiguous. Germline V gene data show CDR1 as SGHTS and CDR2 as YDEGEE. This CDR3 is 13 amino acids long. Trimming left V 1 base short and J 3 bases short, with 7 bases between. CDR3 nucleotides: TGTGCCAGCAGCTTGTTTGGAGACACTGAAGCTTTCTTT. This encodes CASSLFGDTEAFF.

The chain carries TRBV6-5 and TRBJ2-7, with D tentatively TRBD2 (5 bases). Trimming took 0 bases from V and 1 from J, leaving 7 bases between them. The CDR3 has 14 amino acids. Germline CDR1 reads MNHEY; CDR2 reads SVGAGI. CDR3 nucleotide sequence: TGTGCCAGCAGTTACTCCGGGGTTTCCTACGAGCAGTACTTC. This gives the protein CASSYSGVSYEQYF.

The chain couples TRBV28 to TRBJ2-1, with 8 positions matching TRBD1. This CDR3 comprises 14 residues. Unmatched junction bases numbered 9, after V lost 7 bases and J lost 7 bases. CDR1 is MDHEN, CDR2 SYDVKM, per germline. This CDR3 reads CASNLPRTGNEQFF. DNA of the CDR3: TGTGCCAGCAATCTTCCGAGGACAGGGAATGAGCAGTTCTTC.

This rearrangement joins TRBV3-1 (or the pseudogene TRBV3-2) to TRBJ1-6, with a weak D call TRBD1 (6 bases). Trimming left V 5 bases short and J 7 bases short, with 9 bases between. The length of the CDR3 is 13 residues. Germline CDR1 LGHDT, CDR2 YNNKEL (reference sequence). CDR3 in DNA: TGTGCCAGCAGCGGGACACTGAATTCACCCCTCCACTTT. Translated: CASSGTLNSPLHF.

CDR3 sequence reads: CASSAFPGQVQNTGELFF. In DNA form, the CDR3 reads TGCGCCAGCAGTGCTTTTCCAGGACAGGTCCAGAACACCGGGGAGCTGTTTTTT. This chain joins TRBV10-1 and TRBJ2-2; the match to TRBD1 covers 7 bases. This CDR3 is 18 amino acids long. V dropped 4 bases and J dropped 1; count of bases not matched to a gene: 12. Per germline, CDR1 WNHNN and CDR2 SYGVQD (reference sequence).

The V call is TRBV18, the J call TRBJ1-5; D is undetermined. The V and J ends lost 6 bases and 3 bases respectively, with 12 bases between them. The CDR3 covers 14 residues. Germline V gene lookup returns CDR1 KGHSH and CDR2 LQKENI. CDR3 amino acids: CASSPGVINQPQHF. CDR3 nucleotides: TGTGCCAGCTCCCCAGGAGTAATCAATCAGCCCCAGCATTTT. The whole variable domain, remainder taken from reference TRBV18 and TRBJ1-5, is NAGVMQNPRHLVRRRGQEARLRCSPMKGHSHVYWYRQLPEEGLKFMVYLQKENIIDESGMPKERFSAEFPKEGPSILRIQQVVRGDSAAYFCASSPGVINQPQHFGDGTRLSIL.

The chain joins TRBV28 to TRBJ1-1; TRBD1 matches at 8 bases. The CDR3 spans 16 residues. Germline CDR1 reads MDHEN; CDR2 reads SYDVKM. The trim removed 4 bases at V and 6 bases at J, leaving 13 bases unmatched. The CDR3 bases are TGTGCCAGCAGTTCACTGACAGGGGCAACTCGCCCTGAAGCTTTCTTT. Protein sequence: CASSSLTGATRPEAFF. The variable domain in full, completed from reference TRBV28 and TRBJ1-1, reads DVKVTQSSRYLVKRTGEKVFLECVQDMDHENMFWYRQDPGLGLRLIYFSYDVKMKEKGDIPEGYSVSREKKERFSLILESASTNQTSMYLCASSSLTGATRPEAFFGQGTRLTVV.

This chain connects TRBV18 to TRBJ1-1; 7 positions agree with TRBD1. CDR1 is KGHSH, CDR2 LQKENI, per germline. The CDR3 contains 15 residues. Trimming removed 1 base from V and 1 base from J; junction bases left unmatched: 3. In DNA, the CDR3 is TGTGCCAGCTCACCACTAACAGGGGCGAACACTGAAGCTTTCTTT. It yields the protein CASSPLTGANTEAFF.

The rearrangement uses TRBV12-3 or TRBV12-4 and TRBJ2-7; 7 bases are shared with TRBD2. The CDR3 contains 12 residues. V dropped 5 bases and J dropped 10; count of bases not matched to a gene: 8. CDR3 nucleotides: TGTGCCAGCAGTGCCGGGACTATATCTCAGTACTTC. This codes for CASSAGTISQYF.

The chain's CDR3 is CAWSEDRVQPQHF. CDR3 nucleotide sequence: TGTGCCTGGAGTGAAGACAGGGTTCAGCCCCAGCATTTT. This chain connects TRBV30 to TRBJ1-5; TRBD1 agrees at 7 bases. Germline loops: CDR1 GTSNPN, CDR2 SVGIG (reference sequence). This CDR3 spans 13 amino acids. Trimming cost V 1 base and J 6 bases; bases outside gene matches: 3. Complete variable domain (other parts from reference TRBV30 and TRBJ1-5): SQTIHQWPATLVQPVGSPLSLECTVEGTSNPNLYWYRQAAGRGLQLLFYSVGIGQISSEVPQNLSASRPQDRQFILSSKKLLLSDSGFYLCAWSEDRVQPQHFGDGTRLSIL.

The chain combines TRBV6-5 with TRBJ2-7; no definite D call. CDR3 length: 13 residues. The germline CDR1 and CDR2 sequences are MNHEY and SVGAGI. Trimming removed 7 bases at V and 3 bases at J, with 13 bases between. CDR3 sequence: CASTRGRNYEQYF. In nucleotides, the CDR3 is TGTGCCAGCACCCGAGGCCGGAACTACGAGCAGTACTTC.

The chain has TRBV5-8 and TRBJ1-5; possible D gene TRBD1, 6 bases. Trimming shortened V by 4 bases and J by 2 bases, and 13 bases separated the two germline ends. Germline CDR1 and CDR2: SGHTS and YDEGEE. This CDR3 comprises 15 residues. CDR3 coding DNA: TGTGCCAGCAGCAACAGGGTCGATGGCAATCAGCCCCAGCATTTT. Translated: CASSNRVDGNQPQHF.

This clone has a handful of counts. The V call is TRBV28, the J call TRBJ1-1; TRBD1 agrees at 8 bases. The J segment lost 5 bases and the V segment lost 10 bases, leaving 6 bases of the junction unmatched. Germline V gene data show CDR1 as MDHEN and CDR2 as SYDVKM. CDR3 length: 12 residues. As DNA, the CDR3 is TGTGCCACCAGGGGGCCTGGGACTGAAGCTTTCTTT. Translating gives CATRGPGTEAFF.

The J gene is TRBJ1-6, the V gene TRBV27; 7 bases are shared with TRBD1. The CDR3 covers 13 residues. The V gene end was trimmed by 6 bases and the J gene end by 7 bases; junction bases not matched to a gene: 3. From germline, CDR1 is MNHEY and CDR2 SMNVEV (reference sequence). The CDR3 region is CASRATGNSPLHF. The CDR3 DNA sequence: TGTGCCAGCAGAGCGACAGGGAATTCACCCCTCCACTTT.

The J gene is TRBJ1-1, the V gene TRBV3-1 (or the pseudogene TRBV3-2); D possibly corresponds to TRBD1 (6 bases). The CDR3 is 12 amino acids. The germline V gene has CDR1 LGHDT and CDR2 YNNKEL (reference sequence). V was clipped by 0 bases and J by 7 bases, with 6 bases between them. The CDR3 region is CASSQEGGEAFF. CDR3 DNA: TGTGCCAGCAGCCAAGAAGGGGGTGAAGCTTTCTTT.

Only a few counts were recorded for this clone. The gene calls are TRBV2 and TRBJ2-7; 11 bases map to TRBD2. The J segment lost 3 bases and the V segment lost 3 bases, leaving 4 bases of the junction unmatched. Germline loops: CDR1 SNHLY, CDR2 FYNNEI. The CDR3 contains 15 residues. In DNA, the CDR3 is TGTGCCAGCAGTGAGGGGACTAGCGGTAACTACGAGCAGTACTTC. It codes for CASSEGTSGNYEQYF.